The 13 T cell receptor beta chains given below trace back to one sample, sequenced in a study of T cells after yellow fever vaccination. TCRdb reprocessed the 5' RACE reads with MiXCR, giving one entry per CDR3 protein. The sample consists of a few hundred thousand distinct CDR3 sequences, around 4.3% of them appearing once. The sequenced sample was PBMCs, obtained 15 days after the yellow fever booster vaccination. Source of these receptors: a man between 18 and 29 years old who received the YFV17D yellow fever vaccine.

In DNA, the CDR3 is TGCGCCAGCGGCCCAGGGGGAAACAATTCACCCCTCCACTTT. Translation: CASGPGGNNSPLHF. The chain carries TRBV5-1 and TRBJ1-6; 7 positions match TRBD1. The V segment lost 7 bases and the J segment 7 bases; nucleotides outside the gene matches: 8. The CDR3 totals 14 residues. Germline assignment: CDR1 SGHRS and CDR2 YFSETQ. The complete variable domain, with remaining parts taken from reference TRBV5-1 and TRBJ1-6, reads KAGVTQTPRYLIKTRGQQVTLSCSPISGHRSVSWYQQTPGQGLQFLFEYFSETQRNKGNFPGRFSGRQFSNSRSEMNVSTLELGDSALYLCASGPGGNNSPLHFGNGTRLTVT.

This clonotype was detected ten times or more. This rearrangement joins TRBV14 to TRBJ2-2; no firm D call. Germline V gene data show CDR1 as SGHDN and CDR2 as FVKESK. There are 11 residues in the CDR3. Trimming took off 3 bases at V and 9 bases at J, with 5 bases between the two ends. This CDR3 is CASSQFRELFF. In DNA, the CDR3 is TGTGCCAGCAGCCAGTTCAGGGAGCTGTTTTTT.

This clonotype occurred a few times. J is TRBJ1-2 and V is TRBV20-1; no firm D call. Between the trimmed V and J ends, which lost 0 bases and 4 bases, there was a span of 9 bases. This CDR3 has 13 amino acids. In germline, CDR1 is DFQATT, CDR2 SNEGSKA (reference sequence). The CDR3 loop is CSARETTAYGYTF. CDR3 nucleotide sequence: TGCAGTGCTAGAGAGACAACGGCCTATGGCTACACCTTC.

This clonotype was counted many times. The chain combines TRBV7-2 with TRBJ2-7; no firm D call. CDR1 SGHTA and CDR2 FQGNSA come from the germline V gene. The CDR3 runs 13 residues. The V and J ends lost 4 bases and 3 bases respectively, with 10 bases between them. This chain's CDR3 is CASSSGVNYEQYF. In nucleotides, the CDR3 is TGTGCCAGCAGCTCCGGAGTAAACTACGAGCAGTACTTC. Supplemented by reference TRBV7-2 and TRBJ2-7, the full variable domain reads GAGVSQSPSNKVTEKGKDVELRCDPISGHTALYWYRQSLGQGLEFLIYFQGNSAPDKSGLPSDRFSAERTGGSVSTLTIQRTQQEDSAVYLCASSSGVNYEQYFGPGTRLTVT.

This clonotype was picked up a small number of times. The chain has TRBV25-1 and TRBJ2-1, with 7 bases matching TRBD1. CDR1 and CDR2 (germline): MGHDK, SYGVNS. This CDR3 has 14 residues. The trim removed 4 bases at V and 4 bases at J, leaving 4 bases unmatched. CDR3 in amino acids: CASSVMGQYNEQFF. The CDR3 DNA reads TGTGCCAGCAGTGTTATGGGACAGTACAATGAGCAGTTCTTC.

V gene TRBV7-9 combines with J gene TRBJ2-1; no definite D call. The V and J ends lost 6 bases and 10 bases respectively, with 16 bases between them. CDR3 length: 13 amino acids. Germline values: CDR1 SEHNR, CDR2 FQNEAQ (reference sequence). In DNA, the CDR3 is TGTGCCAGCAGGCACAGTGCCGGTTTGGAGCAGTTCTTC. This translates into CASRHSAGLEQFF.

The sample holds many counts of this clonotype. This chain joins TRBV19 and TRBJ1-1; tentatively, D is TRBD1 (5 bases). This CDR3 region has 16 residues. Germline V gene sequence: CDR1 LNHDA, CDR2 SQIVND (reference sequence). The V end lost 0 bases, the J end lost 0 bases, and 11 bases lay between the germline ends. The CDR3 sequence: CASSIEGGNLNTEAFF. CDR3 DNA: TGTGCCAGTAGTATAGAGGGGGGAAACTTGAACACTGAAGCTTTCTTT.

This clonotype has a count of ten or more. This chain uses TRBV7-2 with TRBJ2-1, with 9 bases aligning to TRBD2. This CDR3 comprises 15 residues. J gave up 8 bases and V 5 bases, and 10 bases lay outside the gene matches. The germline CDR1 and CDR2 sequences are SGHTA and FQGNSA. The CDR3, as DNA: TGTGCCAGCAGCCCAGGGACTAGCAGGAGCGATGAGCAGTTCTTC. Translating it yields CASSPGTSRSDEQFF.

This clonotype has at least ten counts. The chain couples TRBV10-3 to TRBJ2-7; perhaps TRBD1 as D (6 bases). Germline CDR1 is ENHRY and CDR2 is SYGVKD. V shed 2 bases and J shed 6 bases, with 11 bases lying between them. The CDR3 is made up of 13 amino acids. CDR3 residues: CAISEAGDTEQYV. CDR3 nucleotide sequence: TGTGCCATCAGTGAGGCCGGGGACACCGAGCAGTACGTC.

The chain is built from TRBV5-1 and TRBJ2-5; D may be TRBD2 (6 bases). The length of the CDR3 is 15 residues. Trimming stripped 0 bases from V and 5 bases from J, with 14 bases between. Germline CDR1 is SGHRS and CDR2 is YFSETQ. CDR3 protein: CASSLGDLASETQYF. The DNA of the CDR3 is TGCGCCAGCAGCTTGGGGGATCTAGCGTCCGAGACCCAGTACTTC. Full variable domain (remainder filled in from reference TRBV5-1 and TRBJ2-5): KAGVTQTPRYLIKTRGQQVTLSCSPISGHRSVSWYQQTPGQGLQFLFEYFSETQRNKGNFPGRFSGRQFSNSRSEMNVSTLELGDSALYLCASSLGDLASETQYFGPGTRLLVL.

This clonotype was seen a handful of times. This chain links TRBV2 with TRBJ1-1, with 8 bases fitting TRBD1. This CDR3 is built from 19 residues. Trimming cost V 7 bases and J 0 bases; bases outside gene matches: 19. Germline-derived CDR1 and CDR2 are SNHLY and FYNNEI. CDR3 sequence: CASIGAQQGANSMNTEAFF. DNA of the CDR3: TGTGCCAGCATAGGGGCCCAGCAGGGGGCCAACAGTATGAACACTGAAGCTTTCTTT.

The chain recombines TRBV20-1 with TRBJ2-5, with 8 bases lining up with TRBD2. The CDR3 contains 14 residues. Germline lookup yields CDR1 DFQATT and CDR2 SNEGSKA (reference sequence). The junction had 10 bases not matched to a gene; V was cut back by 6 bases and J by 4 bases. DNA of the CDR3: TGCAGTGCCCGACGGGGGGGCCGGGGAGAGACCCAGTACTTC. Its protein product is CSARRGGRGETQYF.

This clonotype appeared many times. The genes are TRBV12-3 or TRBV12-4 and TRBJ1-4; TRBD1 is a possible D gene (6 bases). There are 15 residues in the CDR3. Trimming removed 6 bases at V and 5 bases at J, with 16 bases between. CDR3 residues: CASSAGGRQNEKLFF. For the CDR3, the DNA is TGTGCCAGCAGCGCGGGGGGCAGACAGAATGAAAAACTGTTTTTT.